These 30 T cell receptor beta chains share one sample of origin, sequenced in a study of early T cells in non-severe SARS-CoV-2 infection. TCRdb analysed the 5' RACE reads with MiXCR anew, one entry per CDR3 protein. The table lists some 60,000 distinct CDR3 sequences, 8.5% to 10% of them singletons, with under 20% in the top ten. The sequenced sample was whole blood. The receptors were gathered from an adult who was a healthcare worker with PCR-confirmed SARS-CoV-2 infection or an uninfected control (not recorded which).

The table lists this clonotype with many counts. This rearrangement joins TRBV11-3 to TRBJ2-1, with 7 bases that match TRBD2. Per germline, CDR1 SGHNT and CDR2 YENEEA. There are 15 residues in the CDR3. J was trimmed by 8 bases and V by 1 base; bases with no gene match: 8. The CDR3 spells CASSLVSGSGDEQFF. In DNA form, the CDR3 reads TGTGCCAGCAGCTTAGTATCCGGGAGCGGGGATGAGCAGTTCTTC.

V gene TRBV5-1 combines with J gene TRBJ2-7; tentative D call: TRBD1 (6 bases). Trimming removed 4 bases from V and 3 bases from J, with 14 bases in between. The CDR3 is 14 residues long. Per the germline V gene, CDR1 is SGHRS and CDR2 is YFSETQ. In DNA, the CDR3 is TGCGCCAGCAGCCCACAGGGTGGACACTACGAGCAGTACTTC. This translates into CASSPQGGHYEQYF.

The chain has TRBV5-1 and TRBJ1-6, with D possibly TRBD1 on 6 matching bases. From germline, CDR1 is SGHRS and CDR2 YFSETQ. Trimming stripped 4 bases from V and 1 base from J, with 12 bases between. The CDR3 consists of 16 residues. The CDR3 here is CASSQAGASYNSPLHF. CDR3 nucleotide sequence: TGCGCCAGCAGCCAAGCGGGGGCTTCCTATAATTCACCCCTCCACTTT.

This clonotype was counted at least ten times. V is TRBV5-6 and J is TRBJ2-3; 7 bases are a match to TRBD1. Germline V gene sequence: CDR1 SGHDT, CDR2 YYEEEE. The junction had 7 bases not matched to a gene; V was cut back by 1 base and J by 2 bases. This CDR3 is built from 16 residues. CDR3 DNA: TGTGCCAGCAGCTTGATAACAGGGGTCAACACAGATACGCAGTATTTT. Protein sequence: CASSLITGVNTDTQYF.

V is TRBV4-1 and J is TRBJ2-5; D gene uncertain. The CDR3 is 16 residues long. The ends were cut back, 3 bases at V and 0 bases at J, with 14 bases in the middle. The germline gives CDR1 MGHRA, CDR2 YSYEKL. The CDR3 is CASSHFHPEYQETQYF. The CDR3 nucleotides are TGCGCCAGCAGCCATTTTCATCCAGAGTACCAAGAGACCCAGTACTTC.

This clonotype came up many times. The chain joins TRBV4-2 to TRBJ2-7; the D gene is possibly TRBD2 (5 bases). The CDR3 is 16 residues long. Between the trimmed V and J ends, which lost 0 bases and 6 bases, there was a span of 18 bases. Per the germline V gene, CDR1 is LGHNA and CDR2 is YNFKEQ. CDR3 region: CASSQDARAEAGEQYF. As DNA, the CDR3 is TGTGCCAGCAGCCAAGACGCGCGAGCGGAGGCGGGCGAGCAGTACTTC.

In this sample, this clonotype turned up many times. CDR3 nucleotide sequence: TGCAGTGCTAGAGATCTCGGGGAGAATCAGCCCCAGCATTTT. Its protein product is CSARDLGENQPQHF. V usage is TRBV20-1 and J usage is TRBJ1-5; D is ambiguous. V dropped 0 bases and J dropped 4 bases, with 10 bases sitting between them. Germline CDR1 and CDR2: DFQATT and SNEGSKA (reference sequence). There are 14 residues in the CDR3.

This clonotype was seen repeatedly, ten times or more. This rearrangement joins TRBV6-2 or TRBV6-3 to TRBJ2-5; 9 positions agree with TRBD1. This CDR3 has 14 amino acids. V lost 0 bases, J lost 5 bases, and 1 base stayed unmatched. CDR1 MNHEY and CDR2 SVGEGT come from the germline V gene. The CDR3 reads CASSYSTGGETQYF. The CDR3, as DNA: TGTGCCAGCAGTTACTCGACAGGGGGTGAGACCCAGTACTTC.

This clonotype was seen repeatedly, ten times or more. This chain uses TRBV29-1 with TRBJ2-2; no definite D call. The V gene's germline CDR1 is SQVTM and CDR2 ANQGSEA. Trimming took off 7 bases at V and 0 bases at J, with 6 bases between the two ends. This CDR3 is built from 12 residues. CDR3 in DNA: TGCAGCGGGGCCACGAACACCGGGGAGCTGTTTTTT. The encoded protein is CSGATNTGELFF.

The V gene is TRBV28, the J gene TRBJ1-2; D possibly corresponds to TRBD1 (6 bases). Trimming left V 3 bases short and J 6 bases short, with 8 bases between. The CDR3 contains 12 residues. Germline CDR1 MDHEN, CDR2 SYDVKM. The CDR3 loop is CASSLAGDGYTF. The CDR3 nucleotides read TGTGCCAGCAGTTTGGCAGGGGATGGCTACACCTTC.

The gene calls are TRBV7-9 and TRBJ2-7; TRBD1 matches at 7 bases. The CDR3 covers 14 residues. Germline V gene sequence: CDR1 SEHNR, CDR2 FQNEAQ (reference sequence). Unmatched junction bases numbered 6, after V lost 5 bases and J lost 2 bases. The CDR3 nucleotides read TGTGCCAGCAGCCCTAAGGGACAGACCTACGAGCAGTACTTC. It encodes CASSPKGQTYEQYF.

The rearrangement links TRBV6-2 or TRBV6-3 to TRBJ2-4, with D maybe TRBD2 (5 bases). This CDR3 contains 14 residues. Germline loops: CDR1 MNHEY, CDR2 SVGEGT. V was clipped by 5 bases and J by 3 bases, with 11 bases between them. CDR3 residues: CASSSRRSKNIQYF. CDR3 bases: TGTGCCAGCAGTAGCCGGAGGAGCAAAAACATTCAGTACTTC.

This clonotype has a count of ten or more. This chain uses TRBV7-3 with TRBJ2-5; the D gene is possibly TRBD2 (6 bases). Trimming shortened V by 4 bases and J by 5 bases, and 14 bases separated the two germline ends. The CDR3 has 14 residues. CDR1 is SGHTA and CDR2 is FQGTGA in the germline V gene. CDR3 region: CASSSEGRVETQYF. DNA of the CDR3: TGTGCCAGCAGCTCGGAGGGCCGGGTTGAGACCCAGTACTTC.

This chain links TRBV19 with TRBJ2-1; 9 bases match TRBD1. The germline CDR1 and CDR2 sequences are LNHDA and SQIVND (reference sequence). The CDR3 has 15 residues. V gave up 4 bases and J gave up 8 bases; unmatched junction bases: 9. The CDR3 DNA follows: TGTGCCAGTAGTAGCGCGGGACAGGGAGAGGATGAGCAGTTCTTC. Translating gives CASSSAGQGEDEQFF. Filled out from reference TRBV19 and TRBJ2-1, the complete variable domain reads DGGITQSPKYLFRKEGQNVTLSCEQNLNHDAMYWYRQDPGQGLRLIYYSQIVNDFQKGDIAEGYSVSREKKESFPLTVTSAQKNPTAFYLCASSSAGQGEDEQFFGPGTRLTVL.

Many counts were recorded for this clonotype. V usage is TRBV7-2 and J usage is TRBJ2-4, with 9 bases that match TRBD1. This CDR3 is built from 17 residues. The junction had 6 bases not matched to a gene; V was cut back by 1 base and J by 2 bases. Germline CDR1 is SGHTA and CDR2 is FQGNSA. The CDR3 nucleotides are TGTGCCAGCAGCTTAGGAATTGGGACAGGGTCCAAAAACATTCAGTACTTC. Its translation: CASSLGIGTGSKNIQYF.

Many counts were recorded for this clonotype. The V call is TRBV18, the J call TRBJ1-1; a possible D gene is TRBD1 (6 bases). This CDR3 region has 14 residues. The V gene's germline CDR1 is KGHSH and CDR2 LQKENI. Trimming took off 5 bases at V and 2 bases at J, with 12 bases between the two ends. The CDR3 DNA follows: TGTGCCAGCTCAGCGATGGACAGAAACACTGAAGCTTTCTTT. Translation gives CASSAMDRNTEAFF.

Here the CDR3 DNA reads TGCAGCGTCGGGACTTTGAACACCGGGGAGCTGTTTTTT. The encoded protein is CSVGTLNTGELFF. The chain recombines TRBV29-1 with TRBJ2-2; a possible D gene is TRBD2 (6 bases). CDR1 SQVTM and CDR2 ANQGSEA come from the germline V gene. The CDR3 covers 13 residues. The ends were cut back, 6 bases at V and 1 base at J, with 9 bases in the middle.

This sequence joins TRBV28 and TRBJ2-3; 9 nucleotides match TRBD2. This CDR3 has 16 residues. Germline CDR1 MDHEN, CDR2 SYDVKM. V lost 3 bases and J lost 4; bases outside the gene matches: 8. In DNA form, the CDR3 reads TGTGCCAGCAGTTTCCATAGCGGGAGAGGGGCAGATACGCAGTATTTT. Translated: CASSFHSGRGADTQYF.

This clonotype appeared many times. V and J are TRBV29-1 and TRBJ1-3, with D tentatively TRBD1 (5 bases). There are 14 residues in the CDR3. The germline V gene has CDR1 SQVTM and CDR2 ANQGSEA. V lost 3 bases, J lost 2 bases, and 11 bases lay in between. CDR3 in amino acids: CSVDRQGPGNTIYF. CDR3 in DNA: TGCAGCGTTGACCGCCAGGGCCCTGGAAACACCATATATTTT.

This clonotype was seen many times. The rearrangement uses TRBV27 and TRBJ1-1; TRBD1 might be the D (6 bases). The germline gives CDR1 MNHEY, CDR2 SMNVEV (reference sequence). This CDR3 is built from 13 residues. Trimming took 7 bases from V and 3 from J, leaving 12 bases between them. CDR3: CASKGHYDTEAFF. The CDR3 DNA reads TGTGCCAGCAAGGGACACTACGACACTGAAGCTTTCTTT.

This clonotype came up many times. The rearrangement joins TRBV20-1 to TRBJ2-5; 8 bases are a match to TRBD2. There are 15 residues in the CDR3. V was pared by 5 bases and J by 1 base, with 9 bases of the junction left unmatched. Germline V gene lookup returns CDR1 DFQATT and CDR2 SNEGSKA (reference sequence). The CDR3 sequence: CSAPPLAGSQETQYF. In nucleotides, the CDR3 is TGCAGTGCTCCCCCCTTAGCGGGATCCCAAGAGACCCAGTACTTC.

This clonotype has at least ten counts. This rearrangement joins TRBV28 to TRBJ2-6; no reliable D call. This CDR3 region has 15 residues. From germline, CDR1 is MDHEN and CDR2 SYDVKM. Trimming pared 4 bases from V and 2 bases from J, leaving 9 bases between. In DNA form, the CDR3 reads TGTGCCAGCAGTTCACAGAAAACTGGGGCCAACGTCCTGACTTTC. This gives the protein CASSSQKTGANVLTF.

This clonotype was detected a few times. The chain employs TRBV29-1 and TRBJ1-2; no firm D call. From germline, CDR1 is SQVTM and CDR2 ANQGSEA. The V and J ends lost 3 bases and 6 bases respectively, with 11 bases between them. The CDR3 extends over 12 amino acids. CDR3 sequence: CSVDSGYDGYTF. The CDR3 DNA follows: TGCAGCGTTGACTCCGGGTACGATGGCTACACCTTC. Combining the CDR3 with reference TRBV29-1 and TRBJ1-2 gives the whole variable domain SAVISQKPSRDICQRGTSLTIQCQVDSQVTMMFWYRQQPGQSLTLIATANQGSEATYESGFVIDKFPISRPNLTFSTLTVSNMSPEDSSIYLCSVDSGYDGYTFGSGTRLTVV.

This clonotype was counted at least ten times. The chain joins TRBV20-1 to TRBJ2-1, with 8 positions matching TRBD2. This CDR3 region has 15 residues. The V segment lost 2 bases and the J segment 5 bases; nucleotides outside the gene matches: 8. CDR1 DFQATT and CDR2 SNEGSKA come from the germline V gene (reference sequence). In DNA form, the CDR3 reads TGCAGTGCTAGAACCACTAGCGGCATAAACAATGAGCAGTTCTTC. It encodes CSARTTSGINNEQFF.

The sample holds a few counts of this clonotype. The V gene is TRBV20-1, the J gene TRBJ1-6; D unresolved. V was cut by 3 bases and J by 9 bases, with 15 bases left in between. CDR1 and CDR2 (germline): DFQATT, SNEGSKA (reference sequence). The CDR3 is made up of 14 amino acids. The CDR3 loop is CSARPDGPLSPLHF. DNA for the CDR3: TGCAGTGCTAGGCCCGACGGGCCCCTTTCACCCCTCCACTTT.

This clonotype was detected ten times or more. The chain employs TRBV12-3 or TRBV12-4 and TRBJ1-1; a weak D match, TRBD1 (6 bases). The CDR3 contains 14 residues. The germline V and J ends were trimmed by 5 bases and 2 bases, with 12 bases remaining between them. The CDR3 region has the DNA TGTGCCAGCAGTCCAACAGGGAGCAACACTGAAGCTTTCTTT. Its translation is CASSPTGSNTEAFF.

The chain employs TRBV20-1 and TRBJ2-7; D remains ambiguous. The CDR3 loop spans 11 amino acids. V lost 6 bases and J 0 bases, leaving 6 bases between the germline ends. Germline assignment: CDR1 DFQATT and CDR2 SNEGSKA (reference sequence). The CDR3 region has the DNA TGCAGTGCGGCGGACTCCTACGAGCAGTACTTC. Residues: CSAADSYEQYF.

This clonotype has at least ten counts. The chain recombines TRBV20-1 with TRBJ2-3; the match to TRBD2 covers 7 bases. The CDR3 spans 15 residues. Per the germline V gene, CDR1 is DFQATT and CDR2 is SNEGSKA (reference sequence). CDR3 sequence reads: CSAHEKRDFTDTQYF. The CDR3 nucleotides read TGCAGCGCCCACGAAAAGCGGGACTTCACAGATACGCAGTATTTT.

This clonotype was detected only a few times. The V and J genes are TRBV2 and TRBJ2-3; D is perhaps TRBD1 (6 bases). The CDR3 consists of 15 residues. V dropped 4 bases and J dropped 2 bases, with 13 bases sitting between them. Per the germline V gene, CDR1 is SNHLY and CDR2 is FYNNEI. The CDR3 sequence: CASSVLGQSTDTQYF. CDR3 coding DNA: TGTGCCAGCAGTGTTTTAGGACAGTCCACAGATACGCAGTATTTT.

This clonotype was counted ten times or more. The J gene is TRBJ1-3, the V gene TRBV9; 8 nucleotides agree with TRBD1. The germline gives CDR1 SGDLS, CDR2 YYNGEE. This CDR3 region has 15 residues. V was clipped by 5 bases and J by 2 bases; unmatched bases: 6. CDR3 DNA: TGTGCCAGCAGTGCGACAGGGGACACTGGAAACACCATATATTTT. It yields the protein CASSATGDTGNTIYF.